This T cell receptor (beta chain) originates from a study of cytomegalovirus exposure and HLA in healthy donors. General study findings and limits: Many donors shared some public TCRs, even though most TCR sequences were rare.

Generated by immunoSEQ multiplex PCR, the TCRdb table keeps only in-frame clones and is missing some. The data contain 70,000 or so clones, around 94% of them seen just once; the ten biggest clones take up under 2%. Comment on this clone: Antigen specificity is unknown.

This clonotype was sampled from a man aged 18 to 35 in good health and CMV-seropositive. Sequenced material: PBMCs.

The CDR3 here is CASSVGGALQFTEAFF. In DNA, the CDR3 is TGTGCCAGCAGTGTCGGGGGGGCCCTGCAATTCACTGAAGCTTTCTTT. V is TRBV4-2 and J is TRBJ1-1, with D possibly being TRBD1 (6 bases). Germline V CDR1 and CDR2: LGHNA, YNFKEQ. Trimming removed 6 bases at V and 4 bases at J, with 21 bases between. This CDR3 region has 16 residues.